Listed below are T cell receptor beta chains from one sample, sequenced in a study of blood T cells in healthy people across ages. From the 5' RACE reads, TCRdb called clonotypes with MiXCR, one entry per CDR3 protein. The table shows some 1.7 million distinct CDR3 sequences, with roughly 30% occurring only once. Sequenced: blood. These receptors came from a woman aged 25 to 45 in good health. CDR3s include the opening cysteine and the closing phenylalanine or tryptophan. A D gene is named only where the DNA matches it firmly. Clone size is stated in some rows and not others, as once, few, many or a class when expanded.

abundance	j_gene	v_gene	len	d_gene	CDR3nt	CDR3aa
many	TRBJ2-7	TRBV5-1	12	.	TGCGCCAGCAGAGAGGGGGAGGGCGAGCAGTACTTC	CASREGEGEQYF
few	TRBJ2-1	TRBV10-3	13	.	TGTGCCATCAGTAGAGCCTCCTACAATGAGCAGTTCTTC	CAISRASYNEQFF
.	TRBJ1-4	TRBV7-6	14	TRBD1	TGTGCCGGCAGCTTCAGGGGGGGGACTGAAAAACTGTTTTTT	CAGSFRGGTEKLFF
many	TRBJ2-7	TRBV29-1	13	.	TGCAGCGTCACGAAGACAGCGGCCTGCGAGCAGTACTTC	CSVTKTAACEQYF
.	TRBJ2-7	TRBV5-1	16	TRBD1	TGCGCCAGCAGCTTGGGTTGGGGACAGGGCACGGGCGAGCAGTACTTC	CASSLGWGQGTGEQYF
few	TRBJ1-1	TRBV6-6	13	.	TGTGCCAGCGGAGGGCCGGGCGGGACTGAAGCTTTCTTT	CASGGPGGTEAFF
few	TRBJ2-1	TRBV2	11	TRBD1	TGTGCCATGGGACAGTACAATGAGCAGTTCTTC	CAMGQYNEQFF
.	TRBJ1-5	TRBV12-3/TRBV12-4	15	TRBD1	TGTGCCAGCAGGGCCCCCGGGACAGGGTGGCAGCCCCAGCATTTT	CASRAPGTGWQPQHF
.	TRBJ2-3	TRBV2	15	TRBD2	TGTGCCAGCACTACGACTAGCGGGGTCACAGATACGCAGTATTTT	CASTTTSGVTDTQYF
once	TRBJ1-5	TRBV20-1	12	.	TGCAGGGCAAGGACAGTATTTAGCCCCCAGCATTTT	CRARTVFSPQHF
many	TRBJ2-4	TRBV29-1	13	.	TGCAGCGTTGTGCAGGACGGTAGCAACATTCAGTACTTC	CSVVQDGSNIQYF
.	TRBJ2-7	TRBV7-3	15	TRBD1	TGTGCCAGCAGCCTAGACAGGGATGGACACAATGAGCAGTACTTC	CASSLDRDGHNEQYF
many	TRBJ2-5	TRBV9	16	.	TGTGCCAGCAGCGCCGGGGGGCTAGCGGCCCAAGAGACCCAGTACTTC	CASSAGGLAAQETQYF
few	TRBJ2-7	TRBV12-3/TRBV12-4	14	TRBD2	TGTGCCAGCAGTTCGGGCAGGGAGGGTTACGAGCAGTACTTC	CASSSGREGYEQYF
.	TRBJ2-3	TRBV7-2	16	.	TGTGCCAGCAGCCGATCAGGGGGACTAACCATTGATACGCAGTATTTT	CASSRSGGLTIDTQYF
many	TRBJ1-2	TRBV19	13	.	TGTGCCAGTAGTAGCCTTCGGAGCCATGGCTACACCTTC	CASSSLRSHGYTF
few	TRBJ1-1	TRBV28	15	.	TGTGCCAGCAGCACCAGGGCCCCGCTGAACACTGAAGCTTTCTTT	CASSTRAPLNTEAFF
few	TRBJ2-1	TRBV20-1	15	.	TGCAGTGCAATTTTGTCGGGGAGTGGGTCTTGGGAGCAGTTCTTC	CSAILSGSGSWEQFF
many	TRBJ1-2	TRBV4-1	16	TRBD1	TGCGCCAGCAGCCATGGGGGGCCGACAGGGTTGTCCTCCTACACCTTC	CASSHGGPTGLSSYTF
few	TRBJ1-6	TRBV7-9	15	TRBD1	TGTGCCAGCAGCACCCCGACAGGGGATAATTCACCCCTCCACTTT	CASSTPTGDNSPLHF
few	TRBJ2-7	TRBV7-2	14	.	TGTGCCAGCAGCTTAGGAACAGCCTCCTACGAGCGGTACTTC	CASSLGTASYERYF
once	TRBJ2-1	TRBV4-3	16	.	TGCGCCAGCAGCCAAGATCCAGGTTTCTCCTACAATGAGCAGTTCTTC	CASSQDPGFSYNEQFF
few	TRBJ1-2	TRBV4-3	14	.	TGCGCCAGCAGCCAAGAGTCACAGGGTTATGGCTACACCTTC	CASSQESQGYGYTF
many	TRBJ2-7	TRBV7-2	13	.	TGTGCCAGCAGACGAAACCCAGGGGACGAGCAGTACTTC	CASRRNPGDEQYF
few	TRBJ2-7	TRBV7-2	13	.	TGTGCCAGCAGCGCCCAAGGACCCCCCGTACGGTACTTC	CASSAQGPPVRYF